This entry lists 9 T cell receptor beta chains sequenced from one sample in a study of cytomegalovirus exposure and HLA in healthy donors (dated by TCRdb to 2015 to 2018). To prepare the library, the immunoSEQ multiplex PCR assay was applied. The table was pulled from immuneACCESS by TCRdb, which kept in-frame rearrangements only. Such tables lose some clones; where checked, under half of the loss comes from unresolved V genes, and the rest has no known cause. Counted in this sample were 60,000 to 70,000 clones; 80% to 95% of them appeared once. Jointly, the top ten make up roughly 5.2% of the sample. What was sequenced was PBMCs. The source of these receptors is a man aged 18 to 35 in good health and CMV-seropositive.

The genes are TRBV9 and TRBJ2-3; 9 bases align to TRBD2. The germline V gene has CDR1 SGDLS and CDR2 YYNGEE. Germline trimming cut 1 base from V and 6 bases from J; bases unmatched to any gene: 27. CDR3 length: 22 residues. The CDR3 here is CASSVTPERIPGGREGPDTQYF. The CDR3 bases are TGTGCCAGCAGCGTAACGCCCGAACGAATTCCAGGGGGGCGGGAGGGCCCCGATACGCAGTATTTT.

This chain links TRBV11-2 with TRBJ2-1; 12 bases align to TRBD2. V trimming: 11 bases; J trimming: 1 base; junction bases outside the gene matches: 12. The germline CDR1 and CDR2 sequences are SGHAT and FQNNGV. The CDR3 is made up of 17 amino acids. CDR3 in amino acids: CADRASGRVDSYNEQFF. In DNA form, the CDR3 reads TGTGCCGATCGGGCTAGCGGGAGGGTCGATTCCTACAATGAGCAGTTCTTC.

This chain links TRBV27 with TRBJ2-7; a weak D match, TRBD2 (5 bases). V was clipped by 4 bases and J by 2 bases, with 15 bases between them. This CDR3 is 15 amino acids long. From germline, CDR1 is MNHEY and CDR2 SMNVEV (reference sequence). The CDR3 reads CASSSSRTETYEQYF. The CDR3 region has the DNA TGTGCCAGCAGTTCCTCCCGGACTGAAACCTACGAGCAGTACTTC.

The chain links TRBV19 to TRBJ2-1, with 8 nucleotides matching TRBD2. Trimming removed 5 bases from V and 5 bases from J; junction bases left unmatched: 8. The CDR3 loop spans 15 amino acids. Germline V gives CDR1 LNHDA, CDR2 SQIVND (reference sequence). In nucleotides, the CDR3 is TGTGCCAGTAGTTCTTTGGCGGGAGGCAACAATGAGCAGTTCTTC. Encoded protein: CASSSLAGGNNEQFF. The whole variable domain, remainder taken from reference TRBV19 and TRBJ2-1, is DGGITQSPKYLFRKEGQNVTLSCEQNLNHDAMYWYRQDPGQGLRLIYYSQIVNDFQKGDIAEGYSVSREKKESFPLTVTSAQKNPTAFYLCASSSLAGGNNEQFFGPGTRLTVL.

This chain connects TRBV6-1 to TRBJ2-1, with 8 bases fitting TRBD2. V dropped 0 bases and J dropped 7; count of bases not matched to a gene: 5. This CDR3 contains 15 residues. Germline values: CDR1 MNHNS, CDR2 SASEGT. DNA of the CDR3: TGTGCCAGCAGTGAAGCAGGACTAGCATTAAATGAGCAGTTCTTC. Translated, it gives CASSEAGLALNEQFF.

The gene calls are TRBV19 and TRBJ2-1, with unresolved D. V lost 11 bases and J 4 bases, leaving 12 bases between the germline ends. Germline loops: CDR1 LNHDA, CDR2 SQIVND (reference sequence). The CDR3 has 12 amino acids. The CDR3 DNA follows: TGTGCCTCCGCGGCGAGATACAATGAGCAGTTCTTC. The encoded protein is CASAARYNEQFF.

V gene TRBV9 combines with J gene TRBJ2-1, with a tentative D call TRBD1 (7 bases). The V gene's germline CDR1 is SGDLS and CDR2 YYNGEE. V was cut by 0 bases and J by 4 bases, with 11 bases left in between. There are 15 residues in the CDR3. The CDR3 DNA follows: TGTGCCAGCAGCGTAGGCCAGGGGGGTTACAATGAGCAGTTCTTC. As protein: CASSVGQGGYNEQFF.

The gene calls are TRBV6-5 and TRBJ2-2, with 10 nucleotides matching TRBD1. CDR1 is MNHEY, CDR2 SVGAGI, per germline. This CDR3 is built from 15 residues. The trim removed 4 bases at V and 5 bases at J, leaving 4 bases unmatched. As DNA, the CDR3 is TGTGCCAGCAGTTCCCCGGGACAGGGGACCGGGGAGCTGTTTTTT. It is translated as CASSSPGQGTGELFF.

The rearrangement links TRBV2 to TRBJ1-2; TRBD1 matches 10 bases. In germline, CDR1 is SNHLY, CDR2 FYNNEI. V lost 5 bases, J lost 2 bases, and 2 bases stayed unmatched. CDR3 length: 14 residues. CDR3 sequence (DNA): TGTGCCAGCAGTCCGGGACAGGGGAACTATGGCTACACCTTC. It encodes CASSPGQGNYGYTF.